The TCR beta chain described here comes from a study of cytomegalovirus exposure and HLA in healthy donors. Study summary: In a later analysis, it was reported that the roughly 130 validation repertoires had been produced on the same platform as the roughly 610 repertoires belonging to the first cohort.

Regarding the study as a whole: Among TCR sequences, most were rare, though some public TCRs appeared in many donors. It was reportedly the case that the classifier diagnosed cytomegalovirus status with high specificity and sensitivity.

The donors were in the 120-subject validation cohort; that cohort was separate from the 666-subject first cohort. Germline CDR1 GTSNPN, CDR2 SVGIG (reference sequence). The junction had 7 bases not matched to a gene; V was cut back by 2 bases and J by 5 bases. The CDR3 consists of 14 residues. Note on this clone: What it binds is not known.

The assay was immunoSEQ multiplex PCR, and TCRdb's table has in-frame clones only and misses some. The sample consists of about 170,000 clones, around nine tenths of them appearing once. This chain joins TRBV30 and TRBJ2-5, with TRBD2 identical over 8 bases. What was sequenced was PBMCs. This receptor was identified in a man aged 18-30 years in good health and CMV-seropositive. The CDR3 loop reads CAWSSAGEVETQYF. CDR3 sequence (DNA): TGTGCCTGGAGTTCAGCGGGGGAAGTTGAGACCCAGTACTTC.